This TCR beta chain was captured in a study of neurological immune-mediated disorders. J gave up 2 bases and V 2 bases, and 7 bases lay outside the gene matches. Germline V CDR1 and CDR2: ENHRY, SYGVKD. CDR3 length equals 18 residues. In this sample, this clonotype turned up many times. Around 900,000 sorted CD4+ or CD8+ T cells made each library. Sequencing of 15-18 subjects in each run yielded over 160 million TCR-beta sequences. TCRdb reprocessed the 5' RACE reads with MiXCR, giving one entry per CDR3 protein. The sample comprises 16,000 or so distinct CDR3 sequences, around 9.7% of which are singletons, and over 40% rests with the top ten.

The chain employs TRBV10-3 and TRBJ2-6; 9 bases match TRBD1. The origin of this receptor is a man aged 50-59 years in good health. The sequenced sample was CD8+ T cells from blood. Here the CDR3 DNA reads TGTGCCATCAGTGAGAGGGGACAGGGTGGACCTGGGGCCAACGTCCTGACTTTC. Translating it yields CAISERGQGGPGANVLTF.